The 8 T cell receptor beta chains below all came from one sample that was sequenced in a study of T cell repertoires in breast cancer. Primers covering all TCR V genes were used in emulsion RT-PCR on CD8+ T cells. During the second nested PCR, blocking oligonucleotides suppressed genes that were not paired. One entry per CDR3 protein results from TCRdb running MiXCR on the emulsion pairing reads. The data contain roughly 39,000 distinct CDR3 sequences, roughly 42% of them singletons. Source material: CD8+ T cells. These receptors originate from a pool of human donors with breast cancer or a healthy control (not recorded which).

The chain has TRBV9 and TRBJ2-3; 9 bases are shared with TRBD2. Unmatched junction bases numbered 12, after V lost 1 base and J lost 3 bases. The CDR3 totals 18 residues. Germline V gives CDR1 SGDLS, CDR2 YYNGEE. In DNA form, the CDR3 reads TGTGCCAGCAGCGTACACCCCCCAGCGGGAGGAAAAACAGATACGCAGTATTTT. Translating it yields CASSVHPPAGGKTDTQYF.

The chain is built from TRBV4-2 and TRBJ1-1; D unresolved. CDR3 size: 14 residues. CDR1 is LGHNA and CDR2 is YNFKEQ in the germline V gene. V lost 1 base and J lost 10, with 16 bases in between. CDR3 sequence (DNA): TGTGCCAGCAGCCAAGTTGGTGCAGGCCGGGGAGCTTTCTTT. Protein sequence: CASSQVGAGRGAFF.

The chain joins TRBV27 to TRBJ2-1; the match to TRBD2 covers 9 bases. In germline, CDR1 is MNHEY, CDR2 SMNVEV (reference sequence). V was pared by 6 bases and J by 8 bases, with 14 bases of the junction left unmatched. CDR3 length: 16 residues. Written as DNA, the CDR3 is TGTGCCAGCAGCCGACTTCTAGCGGGAAGAGGAGATGAGCAGTTCTTC. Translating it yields CASSRLLAGRGDEQFF.

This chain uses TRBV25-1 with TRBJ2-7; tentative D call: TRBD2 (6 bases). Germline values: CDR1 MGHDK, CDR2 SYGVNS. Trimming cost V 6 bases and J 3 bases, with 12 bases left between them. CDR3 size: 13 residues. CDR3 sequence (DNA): TGTGCCAGCAGGCATCGCGGGAACTACGAGCAGTACTTC. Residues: CASRHRGNYEQYF.

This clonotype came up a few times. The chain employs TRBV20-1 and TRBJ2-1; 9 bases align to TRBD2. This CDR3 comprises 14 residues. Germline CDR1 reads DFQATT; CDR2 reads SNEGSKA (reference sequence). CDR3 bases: TGCAGCCTGACGACTAGCGGAATTAACAATGAGCAGTTCTTC. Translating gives CSLTTSGINNEQFF.

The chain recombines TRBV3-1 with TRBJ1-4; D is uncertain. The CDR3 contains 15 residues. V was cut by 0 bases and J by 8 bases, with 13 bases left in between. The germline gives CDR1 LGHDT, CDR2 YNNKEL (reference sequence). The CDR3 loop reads CASSQDLRKAEKLFF. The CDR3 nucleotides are TGTGCCAGCAGCCAAGATCTTCGTAAGGCCGAAAAACTGTTTTTT.

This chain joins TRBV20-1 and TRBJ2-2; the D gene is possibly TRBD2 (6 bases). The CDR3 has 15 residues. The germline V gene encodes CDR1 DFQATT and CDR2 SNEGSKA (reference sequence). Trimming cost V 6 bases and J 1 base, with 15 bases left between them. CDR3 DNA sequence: TGCAGTGCCCGGAGGGCGGGAAGGAACACCGGGGAGCTGTTTTTT. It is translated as CSARRAGRNTGELFF.

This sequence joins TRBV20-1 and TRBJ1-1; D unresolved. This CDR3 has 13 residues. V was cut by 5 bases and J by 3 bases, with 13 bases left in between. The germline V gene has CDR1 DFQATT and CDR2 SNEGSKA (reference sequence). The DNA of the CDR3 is TGCAGTGCTCCCCCCGCCGGGGACACTGAAGCTTTCTTT. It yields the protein CSAPPAGDTEAFF.